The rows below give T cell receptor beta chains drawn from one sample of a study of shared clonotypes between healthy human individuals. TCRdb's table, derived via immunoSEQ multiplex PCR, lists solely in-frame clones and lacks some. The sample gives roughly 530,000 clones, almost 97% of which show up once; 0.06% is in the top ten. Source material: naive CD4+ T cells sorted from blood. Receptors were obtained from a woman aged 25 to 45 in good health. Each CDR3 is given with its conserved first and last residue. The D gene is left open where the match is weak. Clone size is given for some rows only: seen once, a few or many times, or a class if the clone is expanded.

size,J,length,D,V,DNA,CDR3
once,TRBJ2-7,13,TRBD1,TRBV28,TGTGCCAGCAGGAACAGGGGGGCCCTGGAGCAGTACTTC,CASRNRGALEQYF
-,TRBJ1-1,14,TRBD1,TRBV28,TGTGCCAGCAGACCCGACAGGGGGCCCACTGAAGCTTTCTTT,CASRPDRGPTEAFF
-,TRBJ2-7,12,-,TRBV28,TGTGCCAGCACCGCGGGAAGTACCGAGCAGTACTTC,CASTAGSTEQYF
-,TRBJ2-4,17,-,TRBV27,TGTGCCAGCAGTTTAATGCCCCCGAGGGGTGCCAAAAACATTCAGTACTTC,CASSLMPPRGAKNIQYF
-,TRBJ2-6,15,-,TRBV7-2,TGTGCCAGCAGCACCGGGACCTCTGGGGCCAACGTCCTGACTTTC,CASSTGTSGANVLTF
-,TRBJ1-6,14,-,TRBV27,TGTGCCAGCAGTTTCGGGGGGAGGAATTCACCCCTCCACTTT,CASSFGGRNSPLHF
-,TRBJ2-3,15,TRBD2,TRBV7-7,TGTGCCAGCAGCACAGGACTAGCGGGCCCAGATACGCAGTATTTT,CASSTGLAGPDTQYF
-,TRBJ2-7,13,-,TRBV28,TGTGCCAGCAGCCAGCGACGCTCCTACGAGCAGTACTTC,CASSQRRSYEQYF
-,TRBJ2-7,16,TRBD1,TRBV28,TGTGCCAGCAGTTCAACTCCGGGACAGTGGACGTATGAGCAGTACTTC,CASSSTPGQWTYEQYF
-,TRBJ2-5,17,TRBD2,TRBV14,TGTGCCAGCAGCCGAACAATTTCTAGCGGGAGGGCGGAGGAGCAGTACTTC,CASSRTISSGRAEEQYF
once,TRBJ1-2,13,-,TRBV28,TGTGCCAGCATAGGGCGAGGGAACTATGGCTACACCTTC,CASIGRGNYGYTF
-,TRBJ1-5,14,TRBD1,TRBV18,TGTGCCAGCTCACCAGGACAGGGAAAGCAGCCCCAGCATTTT,CASSPGQGKQPQHF
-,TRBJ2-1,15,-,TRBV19,TGTGCCAGTAGCCCTCATCGGAGCTCCTACAATGAGCAGTTCTTC,CASSPHRSSYNEQFF
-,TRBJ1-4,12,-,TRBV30,TGTGCCTGGGGACAGAGTAATGAAAAACTGTTTTTT,CAWGQSNEKLFF
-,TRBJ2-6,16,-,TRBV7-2,TGTGCCAGCGCAACGGTCGGGGAACCTGGGGCCAACGTCCTGACTTTC,CASATVGEPGANVLTF
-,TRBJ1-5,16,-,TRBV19,TGTGCCAGTAGTATAAACAGGAGGGACGACAATCAGCCCCAGCATTTT,CASSINRRDDNQPQHF
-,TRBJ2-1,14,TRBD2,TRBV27,TGTGCCAGCAGTTTGACTAGCTTCTACAATGAGCAGTTCTTC,CASSLTSFYNEQFF
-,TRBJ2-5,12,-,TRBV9,TGTGCCAGCAGCGTCGACCAAGAGACCCAGTACTTC,CASSVDQETQYF
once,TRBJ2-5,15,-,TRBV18,TGTGCCAGCTCACCTCGGTCGGGACTCCGGGAGACCCAGTACTTC,CASSPRSGLRETQYF
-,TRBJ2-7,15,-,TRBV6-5,TGTGCCAGCAGTTACAACTTTGCTCTAAGCGCCGAGCAGTACTTC,CASSYNFALSAEQYF
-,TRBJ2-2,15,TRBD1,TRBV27,TGTGCCAGCAGCAGGGACAGGGGTCTAGCCGGGGAGCTGTTTTTT,CASSRDRGLAGELFF
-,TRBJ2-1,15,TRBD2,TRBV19,TGTGCCAGTACAGCCGGACTAGCGGGAGGCCGACCGCAGTTCTTC,CASTAGLAGGRPQFF
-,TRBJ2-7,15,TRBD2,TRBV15,TGTGCCACCAGCAGAGTTAAACTAGCGGTATACGAGCAGTACTTC,CATSRVKLAVYEQYF
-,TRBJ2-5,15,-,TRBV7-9,TGTGCCAGCAGCTTTACAGGGTTGCACCAAGAGACCCAGTACTTC,CASSFTGLHQETQYF
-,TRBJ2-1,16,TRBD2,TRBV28,TGTGCCAGCAGTCGCAAGCGGGAGGGCCCCTACAATGAGCAGTTCTTC,CASSRKREGPYNEQFF
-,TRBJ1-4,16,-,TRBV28,TGTGCCAGCAGTTTCCTCGGGGGTGCAACTAATGAAAAACTGTTTTTT,CASSFLGGATNEKLFF
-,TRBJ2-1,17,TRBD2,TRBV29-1,TGCAGCGTTGAAGGAGGCGGGAGGACCCCCGGACACAATGAGCAGTTCTTC,CSVEGGGRTPGHNEQFF
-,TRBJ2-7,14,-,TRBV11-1,TGTGCCAGCAGCTTAGGGGGAGTGGACTACGAGCAGTACTTC,CASSLGGVDYEQYF
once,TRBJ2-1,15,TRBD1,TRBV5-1,TGCGCCAGCAGCTCTGACAGGGGGTCTAGAAATGAGCAGTTCTTC,CASSSDRGSRNEQFF
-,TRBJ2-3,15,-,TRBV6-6,TGTGCCAGCCTAATAGGGCTAACTTCGGGAGATACGCAGTATTTT,CASLIGLTSGDTQYF
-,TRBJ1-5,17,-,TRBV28,TGTGCCAGCAGTGGAGGCGATCCGGGACACGGTTTGGGGGCCCAGCATTTT,CASSGGDPGHGLGAQHF
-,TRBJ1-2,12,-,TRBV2,TGCGCCAGCCATGGGGAACAGTATGGCTACACCTTC,CASHGEQYGYTF
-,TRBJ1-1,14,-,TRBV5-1,TGCGCCAGCAGCCTTACTCCAGCCAACACTGAAGCTTTCTTT,CASSLTPANTEAFF
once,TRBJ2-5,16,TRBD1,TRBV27,TGTGCCAGCAGTCCGGGGACAGGGAGATTTCAAGAGACCCAGTACTTC,CASSPGTGRFQETQYF
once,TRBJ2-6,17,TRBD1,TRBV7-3,TGTGCCAGCAGCCCTTGGACAGGGGGCTCTGGGGCCAACGTCCTGACTTTC,CASSPWTGGSGANVLTF
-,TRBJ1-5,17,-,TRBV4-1,TGCGCCAGCAGCCAAGGAGAGGCAGACTATAGCAATCAGCCCCAGCATTTT,CASSQGEADYSNQPQHF
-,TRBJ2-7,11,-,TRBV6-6,TGTGCCAGCAGTTTTGGTTACGAGCAGTACTTC,CASSFGYEQYF
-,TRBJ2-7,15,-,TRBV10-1,TGCGCCAGCAGTGAGTGGGGGGGGCAATCGGACGAGCAGTACTTC,CASSEWGGQSDEQYF
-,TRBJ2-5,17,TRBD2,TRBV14,TGTGCCAGCAGCCAAGATCGGGGACTAGCGGTAGAAGAGACCCAGTACTTC,CASSQDRGLAVEETQYF
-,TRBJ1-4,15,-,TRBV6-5,TGTGCCAGCAGTTACTCTACAGGGCGTGGTGAAAAACTGTTTTTT,CASSYSTGRGEKLFF
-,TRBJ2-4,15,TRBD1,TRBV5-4,TGTGCCAGCAGCTACAGACAGGGGTTGGAAAACATTCAGTACTTC,CASSYRQGLENIQYF
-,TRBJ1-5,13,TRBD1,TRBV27,TGTGCCAGCAGTTACAGGGGGCGGGGGCCCCAGCATTTT,CASSYRGRGPQHF
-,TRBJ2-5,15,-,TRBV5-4,TGTGCCAGCAGCCTCTTTTTAGGCGGAGAAGAGACCCAGTACTTC,CASSLFLGGEETQYF
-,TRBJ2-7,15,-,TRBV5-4,TGTGCCAGCAGCTACGATCTAAACCTTAACTACGAGCAGTACTTC,CASSYDLNLNYEQYF
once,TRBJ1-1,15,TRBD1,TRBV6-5,TGTGCCAGCAGTTACTCTCAGGGGGCAGGGACTGAAGCTTTCTTT,CASSYSQGAGTEAFF
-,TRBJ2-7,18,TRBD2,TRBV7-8,TGTGCCAGCAGCTTTGGACTAGCGGGAAAAAGCGGTATCTACGAGCAGTACTTC,CASSFGLAGKSGIYEQYF
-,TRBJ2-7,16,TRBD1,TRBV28,TGTGCCAGCAGTCGGACAGGGGGCGTAGGTGGTTACGAGCAGTACTTC,CASSRTGGVGGYEQYF
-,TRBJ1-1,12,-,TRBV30,TGTGCCTGGAGTGTTTACGGGGAGGAAGCTTTCTTT,CAWSVYGEEAFF
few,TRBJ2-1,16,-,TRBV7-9,TGTGCCAGCAGCGACCTTTCTACAGGGTCATACAATGAGCAGTTCTTC,CASSDLSTGSYNEQFF
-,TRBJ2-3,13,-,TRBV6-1,TGTGCCAGCAGGCCGGAAAGCACAGATACGCAGTATTTT,CASRPESTDTQYF
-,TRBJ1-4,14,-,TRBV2,TGTGCCAGCAGGAGACAGTATAATAAGGAAAAACTGTTTTTT,CASRRQYNKEKLFF
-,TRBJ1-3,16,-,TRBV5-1,TGCGCCAGCAGTCTTTATGGACGGAACTCTGGAAACACCATATATTTT,CASSLYGRNSGNTIYF
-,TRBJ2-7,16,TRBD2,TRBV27,TGTGCCAGCAGTTGGAGCTTAACTAGCGGGAGGGACGAGCAGTACTTC,CASSWSLTSGRDEQYF